Described below is a single T cell receptor beta chain sequence and its context. The antigen remains unidentified. The data originate from a study of T-cell memory formation after mild COVID-19. The study, taken as a whole, reports: Clones contracting over day 15 to 85 were CD4/CD8 balanced, with later expanders leaning CD4+.

This CDR3 has 13 amino acids. The germline gives CDR1 SGHTA, CDR2 FQGNSA. The germline V and J ends were trimmed by 5 bases and 4 bases, with 11 bases remaining between them. TCRdb reprocessed the 5' RACE reads with MiXCR, giving one entry per CDR3 protein. This repertoire shows some 260,000 distinct CDR3 sequences, less than 20% found once; its top ten account for approximately 3.4%. Sequenced: PBMCs or a T cell subset sorted from them (not recorded which). The receptor comes from a man between 18 and 35 years old who had mild COVID-19 (a few samples of this study predate the infection). Cell type and time point are not known. V and J are TRBV7-2 and TRBJ1-2; D may be TRBD1 (5 bases). CDR3 loop: CASSPETAYGYTF. DNA of the CDR3: TGTGCCAGCAGCCCCGAGACAGCCTATGGCTACACCTTC.